This T cell receptor beta chain derives from a study of CD8+CD57+ T cells in acquired aplastic anemia. About the study: DNA recovered from sorted CD4+ and CD8+ cells had a mean of about 3 ug.

Study-level points and caveats: Some 27 CD8+ CDR3 sequences were shared between patients and controls.

CDR1 SGHAT and CDR2 FQNNGV come from the germline V gene. CDR3 length equals 17 residues. V shed 5 bases, J shed 4 bases, and the junction held 10 bases outside the gene matches. In this sample, this clonotype turned up a few times. Its target is not known. The study profiled TCR beta VDJ and CDR3 using genomic DNA as template. Using its own MiXCR run on the reads, TCRdb lists one record per CDR3 protein. The sample has over 150,000 distinct CDR3 sequences, almost 50% seen once. Previously, flow cytometry had revealed CD8+CD57+ cell expansion in the patients chosen for sequencing. Severe acquired aplastic anemia was the diagnosis recorded for all patients. Patients were untreated when blood was sampled.

The clonotype comes from a human donor with aplastic anemia. V and J are TRBV11-2 and TRBJ2-2; TRBD2 matches 10 bases. Sequencing used sorted CD4+, CD8+, or CD8+CD57+ T cells (not recorded which) from PBMCs. CDR3 nucleotide sequence: TGTGCCAGCAGCCCGGCGTTAGCGGGGGGATCCACCGGGGAGCTGTTTTTT. Its protein is CASSPALAGGSTGELFF. Using reference TRBV11-2 and TRBJ2-2 for the parts outside the CDR3, the full variable domain is EAGVAQSPRYKIIEKRQSVAFWCNPISGHATLYWYQQILGQGPKLLIQFQNNGVVDDSQLPKDRFSAERLKGVDSTLKIQPAKLEDSAVYLCASSPALAGGSTGELFFGEGSRLTVL.